This passage covers 27 T cell receptor beta chains from one sample sequenced in a study of T cell responses to AZD1222 COVID-19 vaccine. Generated by immunoSEQ multiplex PCR, the TCRdb table keeps only in-frame clones and is missing some. In the table there are more than 100,000 clones, roughly 91% of which are singletons. The input for sequencing was peripheral blood, taken 28 days after the second AZD1222 dose. The receptor source for this set is an adult who received the AZD1222 COVID-19 vaccine.

The chain has TRBV5-1 and TRBJ2-6; possible D gene TRBD1, 6 bases. V was trimmed by 7 bases and J by 1 base, leaving 6 bases between them. The CDR3 contains 13 residues. Per the germline V gene, CDR1 is SGHRS and CDR2 is YFSETQ. CDR3 sequence reads: CASQGSGANVLTF. The CDR3 nucleotides read TGCGCCAGCCAGGGGTCTGGGGCCAACGTCCTGACTTTC.

The rearrangement joins TRBV19 to TRBJ1-5; the D gene is possibly TRBD1 (6 bases). The ends were cut back, 5 bases at V and 5 bases at J, with 13 bases in the middle. Germline-derived CDR1 and CDR2 are LNHDA and SQIVND (reference sequence). The CDR3 is 14 amino acids. CDR3 sequence (DNA): TGTGCCAGTAGTCATCAGGGGTACGATCAGCCCCAGCATTTT. Amino acids: CASSHQGYDQPQHF.

This clone has only one observation. The V call is TRBV5-1, the J call TRBJ2-3; no clear D. There are 17 residues in the CDR3. V dropped 4 bases and J dropped 0 bases, with 18 bases sitting between them. Germline values: CDR1 SGHRS, CDR2 YFSETQ. The CDR3 is CASSQRRAETSTDTQYF. The CDR3 region has the DNA TGCGCCAGCAGCCAAAGAAGGGCAGAAACTAGCACAGATACGCAGTATTTT.

This sequence joins TRBV5-1 and TRBJ2-1; TRBD2 matches at 9 bases. This CDR3 comprises 14 residues. The J segment lost 3 bases and the V segment lost 4 bases, leaving 2 bases of the junction unmatched. From germline, CDR1 is SGHRS and CDR2 YFSETQ. This CDR3 is CASSDSGGYNEQFF. CDR3 bases: TGCGCCAGCAGCGATAGCGGGGGCTACAATGAGCAGTTCTTC.

This clone has a single count. The rearrangement joins TRBV6-2 or TRBV6-3 to TRBJ2-7; D gene ambiguous. CDR1 is MNHEY and CDR2 is SVGEGT in the germline V gene. Trimming removed 2 bases at V and 9 bases at J, with 8 bases between. CDR3 length: 11 residues. CDR3 in amino acids: CASSYLGRQYF. The CDR3 nucleotides are TGTGCCAGCAGTTACCTCGGCCGGCAGTACTTC.

The chain employs TRBV3-1 (or the pseudogene TRBV3-2) and TRBJ2-1; 7 nucleotides align to TRBD1. Trimming removed 5 bases from V and 2 bases from J; junction bases left unmatched: 9. Germline CDR1 reads LGHDT; CDR2 reads YNNKEL (reference sequence). The CDR3 extends over 16 amino acids. As DNA, the CDR3 is TGTGCCAGCAGCGACACCAGCGGACAGGCCTACAATGAGCAGTTCTTC. It specifies CASSDTSGQAYNEQFF.

The chain combines TRBV5-1 with TRBJ2-3, with D possibly TRBD2 on 5 matching bases. This CDR3 has 15 residues. Germline V gives CDR1 SGHRS, CDR2 YFSETQ. V lost 0 bases and J 2 bases, leaving 10 bases between the germline ends. The CDR3 DNA follows: TGCGCCAGCAGCTTGGAGGAGCGGTACACAGATACGCAGTATTTT. It translates to CASSLEERYTDTQYF.

CDR3 loop: CASSRRWGQFTDTQYF. The DNA for the CDR3 is TGTGCCAGTAGCCGACGCTGGGGGCAGTTCACAGATACGCAGTATTTT. The V gene is TRBV19, the J gene TRBJ2-3; TRBD1 might be the D (6 bases). Germline V gene lookup returns CDR1 LNHDA and CDR2 SQIVND (reference sequence). V lost 6 bases to trimming and J lost 2 bases, with 18 bases between them. This CDR3 has 16 residues.

The genes are TRBV28 and TRBJ2-2; D not certain. The V end lost 8 bases, the J end lost 2 bases, and 9 bases lay between the germline ends. There are 13 residues in the CDR3. Germline CDR1 MDHEN, CDR2 SYDVKM. The CDR3 spells CASPGPNTGELFF. CDR3 bases: TGTGCCAGCCCAGGTCCTAACACCGGGGAGCTGTTTTTT.

The gene calls are TRBV30 and TRBJ2-2, with 13 bases that match TRBD2. The CDR3 is 17 residues long. V was clipped by 1 base and J by 5 bases; unmatched bases: 7. Germline CDR1 GTSNPN, CDR2 SVGIG (reference sequence). CDR3 nucleotides: TGTGCCTGGAGTGAGGGACTAGCGGGAATGAAAACCGGGGAGCTGTTTTTT. Its protein product is CAWSEGLAGMKTGELFF.

The V call is TRBV2, the J call TRBJ2-2; D may be TRBD1 or TRBD2 (6 bases each). CDR1 and CDR2 (germline): SNHLY, FYNNEI. V was clipped by 6 bases and J by 0 bases, with 14 bases between them. The length of the CDR3 is 16 residues. This CDR3 reads CASSLMGGPNTGELFF. In DNA form, the CDR3 reads TGTGCCAGCAGCCTTATGGGGGGCCCGAACACCGGGGAGCTGTTTTTT. Drawing the rest from reference TRBV2 and TRBJ2-2, the complete variable domain is EPEVTQTPSHQVTQMGQEVILRCVPISNHLYFYWYRQILGQKVEFLVSFYNNEISEKSEIFDDQFSVERPDGSNFTLKIRSTKLEDSAMYFCASSLMGGPNTGELFFGEGSRLTVL.

J is TRBJ2-3 and V is TRBV6-6; D not resolved. The V gene lost 7 bases and the J gene lost 2 bases, with 10 bases spanning the gap. This CDR3 region has 13 residues. Germline V gene sequence: CDR1 MNHNY, CDR2 SVGAGI (reference sequence). Here the CDR3 DNA reads TGTGCCAGCATCCCGGCCCCCACAGATACGCAGTATTTT. This sequence encodes CASIPAPTDTQYF.

The gene calls are TRBV6-5 and TRBJ1-6; 7 nucleotides agree with TRBD1. The CDR3 length is 12 residues. Germline V lookup: CDR1 MNHEY, CDR2 SVGAGI. V gave up 5 bases and J gave up 10 bases; unmatched junction bases: 2. CDR3 in amino acids: CASSQQGSPLHF. The DNA of the CDR3 is TGTGCCAGCAGTCAACAGGGGTCACCCCTCCACTTT.

The chain is built from TRBV7-2 and TRBJ2-5, with 12 bases aligning to TRBD1. The germline V gene encodes CDR1 SGHTA and CDR2 FQGNSA. This CDR3 is 16 amino acids long. Unmatched junction bases numbered 9, after V lost 5 bases and J lost 5 bases. Here the CDR3 reads CASSPTGQGAWETQYF. The CDR3 DNA reads as TGTGCCAGCAGCCCGACGGGACAGGGGGCCTGGGAGACCCAGTACTTC.

Comments on this clone: A read error may produce the germline difference seen at one junction end. The V call is TRBV5-6, the J call TRBJ2-7, with D possibly being TRBD1 or TRBD2 (7 bases each). Germline lookup yields CDR1 SGHDT and CDR2 YYEEEE. The CDR3 runs 17 residues. In DNA, the CDR3 is TGTGCCAGCACCTTGTTGGAGACAGGGAGGGCGGTCTACGAGCAGTACTTC. This encodes CASTLLETGRAVYEQYF.

This chain uses TRBV12-5 with TRBJ1-5; TRBD1 agrees at 10 bases. This CDR3 is 14 amino acids long. V shed 5 bases, J shed 7 bases, and the junction held 5 bases outside the gene matches. The germline CDR1 and CDR2 sequences are LGHNT and FRNRAP. The CDR3 here is CASGPGTGEQPQHF. The DNA of the CDR3 is TGTGCTAGTGGTCCAGGGACAGGGGAGCAGCCCCAGCATTTT. The full variable domain, with the rest looked up from reference TRBV12-5 and TRBJ1-5, is DARVTQTPRHKVTEMGQEVTMRCQPILGHNTVFWYRQTMMQGLELLAYFRNRAPLDDSGMPKDRFSAEMPDATLATLKIQPSEPRDSAVYFCASGPGTGEQPQHFGDGTRLSIL.

The chain joins TRBV20-1 to TRBJ1-5; 9 positions match TRBD1. The V gene's germline CDR1 is DFQATT and CDR2 SNEGSKA (reference sequence). The V and J ends lost 3 bases and 3 bases, in that order; junction bases with no gene match: 15. The CDR3 loop spans 18 amino acids. The CDR3 protein is CSASEHNFRDRVNQPQHF. CDR3 DNA: TGCAGTGCTAGTGAGCATAATTTTCGGGACAGGGTCAATCAGCCCCAGCATTTT.

This clone has just one count. The rearrangement links TRBV15 to TRBJ2-3; D unclear. V gave up 5 bases and J gave up 2 bases, with 14 bases separating them. The germline gives CDR1 LNHNV, CDR2 YYDKDF (reference sequence). CDR3 length equals 15 residues. CDR3 DNA: TGTGCCACCAGCCGAGGACGACAAGACACAGATACGCAGTATTTT. Its translation is CATSRGRQDTDTQYF.

This clone was detected once. The gene calls are TRBV3-1 (or the pseudogene TRBV3-2) and TRBJ2-1; maybe TRBD1 (5 bases). There are 12 residues in the CDR3. Trimming removed 3 bases from V and 14 bases from J, with 14 bases in between. Germline CDR1 and CDR2: LGHDT and YNNKEL (reference sequence). In DNA form, the CDR3 reads TGTGCCAGCAGCCAGCCAGACAGCAAAGAGTTCTTC. Amino acids: CASSQPDSKEFF.

V usage is TRBV7-6 and J usage is TRBJ2-1; TRBD2 matches at 7 bases. The CDR3 is 17 amino acids. The junction had 11 bases not matched to a gene; V was cut back by 5 bases and J by 1 base. CDR1 is SGHVS, CDR2 FNYEAQ, per germline. This CDR3 is CASSQFPTGGSYNEQFF. The CDR3, as DNA: TGTGCCAGCAGCCAATTTCCCACGGGGGGATCCTACAATGAGCAGTTCTTC.

This clone was seen a single time. The chain employs TRBV4-3 and TRBJ2-7; 10 bases agree with TRBD1. After removal of 4 bases from V and 2 bases from J, the junction contained 5 bases not matched to a gene. The CDR3 runs 15 residues. CDR1 and CDR2 from the germline V gene are LGHNA and YSLEER. The CDR3 DNA reads TGCGCCAGCAGCCCCCGGGACAGGGGTGCCTACGAGCAGTACTTC. It translates to CASSPRDRGAYEQYF.

The rearrangement uses TRBV2 and TRBJ2-3; D ambiguous. V shed 5 bases and J shed 1 base, with 10 bases lying between them. The CDR3 is 14 residues long. Per germline, CDR1 SNHLY and CDR2 FYNNEI. For the CDR3, the DNA is TGTGCCAGCAGTCCTAACAGTGGCACAGATACGCAGTATTTT. This encodes CASSPNSGTDTQYF.

This chain uses TRBV27 with TRBJ2-4, with 13 bases matching TRBD2. J was trimmed by 8 bases and V by 10 bases; bases with no gene match: 8. Germline V gene sequence: CDR1 MNHEY, CDR2 SMNVEV (reference sequence). The CDR3 extends over 14 amino acids. For the CDR3, the DNA is TGTGCCACCCAGAGAACTAGCGGGAGGGACATTCAGTACTTC. This encodes CATQRTSGRDIQYF.

The chain carries TRBV2 and TRBJ2-3; the D call may be TRBD1 or TRBD2 (5 bases each). V shed 11 bases and J shed 5 bases, with 20 bases lying between them. CDR3 length equals 14 residues. The germline CDR1 and CDR2 sequences are SNHLY and FYNNEI. The CDR3 region is CAGRYEGPEDTQYF. DNA of the CDR3: TGTGCCGGTCGTTATGAGGGGCCGGAAGATACGCAGTATTTT.

This clone was seen once. The gene calls are TRBV19 and TRBJ2-1, with D perhaps given as TRBD1 or TRBD2 (5 bases each). The V gene's germline CDR1 is LNHDA and CDR2 SQIVND (reference sequence). This CDR3 comprises 15 residues. V was shortened by 3 bases and J by 8 bases, with 17 bases between the two germline ends. Here the CDR3 reads CASSMRSGRGHEQFF. CDR3 DNA sequence: TGTGCCAGTAGTATGCGTTCGGGGCGTGGGCATGAGCAGTTCTTC.

V gene TRBV18 combines with J gene TRBJ1-6, with D perhaps matching TRBD1 (6 bases). Between the trimmed V and J ends, which lost 2 bases and 7 bases, there was a span of 12 bases. CDR1 and CDR2 (germline): KGHSH, LQKENI. The CDR3 contains 15 residues. CDR3 nucleotides: TGTGCCAGCTCACCAGGGGGCAGGAGGAATTCACCCCTCCACTTT. It codes for CASSPGGRRNSPLHF.

This chain's CDR3 is CASSELAGGPGIQYF. The CDR3 region has the DNA TGTGCCAGCTCAGAACTAGCGGGGGGGCCAGGCATTCAGTACTTC. J is TRBJ2-4 and V is TRBV18, with 13 positions matching TRBD2. CDR1 and CDR2 from the germline V gene are KGHSH and LQKENI. The length of the CDR3 is 15 residues. The J segment lost 9 bases and the V segment lost 5 bases, leaving 7 bases of the junction unmatched.